These 11 T cell receptor beta chains were sequenced from one sample in a study of T cells in Graves' hyperthyroidism and ophthalmopathy. The CDR3 regions of TCR beta were amplified from RNA transcripts. Carried out on the TCR CDR3, a first-round RT-PCR used the HTBI primer set. TCRdb reprocessed the multiplex PCR reads via MiXCR and lists one record per CDR3 protein. The repertoire holds approximately 410,000 distinct CDR3 sequences, with roughly an eighth as singletons. The sequenced material came from blood. The receptors here all came from a woman under 30 with Graves' hyperthyroidism.

This chain uses TRBV7-2 with TRBJ2-7, with a weak D call TRBD2 (5 bases). CDR1 SGHTA and CDR2 FQGNSA come from the germline V gene. The CDR3 covers 15 residues. V gave up 9 bases and J gave up 2 bases, with 20 bases separating them. CDR3 in amino acids: CASSPRAGDTYEQYF. CDR3 in DNA: TGTGCCAGTAGCCCGCGGGCTGGGGATACCTACGAGCAGTACTTC.

This clonotype was counted ten times or more. This chain joins TRBV20-1 and TRBJ2-7; tentatively, D is TRBD2 (6 bases). The CDR3 covers 14 residues. The ends were cut back, 2 bases at V and 5 bases at J, with 16 bases in the middle. Per the germline V gene, CDR1 is DFQATT and CDR2 is SNEGSKA (reference sequence). This chain's CDR3 is CSARNGGTENEQYF. CDR3 nucleotide sequence: TGCAGTGCTAGAAACGGAGGGACTGAAAACGAGCAGTACTTC.

As regards this clonotype: A junction end diverges from the germline sequence, so it may reflect a read error. The rearrangement links TRBV7-7 to TRBJ2-2; TRBD2 matches 9 bases. Germline V gives CDR1 SSHAT, CDR2 FNYEAQ (reference sequence). The length of the CDR3 is 15 residues. The CDR3 protein is CASSLLAGSAGELFF. In nucleotides, the CDR3 is TGTGCTAGCAGCTTGCTAGCGGGGAGCGCCGGGGAGCTGTTTTTT.

This clonotype was counted ten times or more. The CDR3 region is CASSDDRVFAGGYTF. CDR3 DNA: TGCGCCAGCAGCGACGACAGGGTCTTCGCTGGTGGCTACACCTTC. The V call is TRBV5-1, the J call TRBJ1-2; TRBD1 aligns across 7 bases. Germline V gives CDR1 SGHRS, CDR2 YFSETQ. V was clipped by 4 bases and J by 7 bases; unmatched bases: 13. The CDR3 extends over 15 amino acids.

There are many counts of this clonotype. The chain joins TRBV20-1 to TRBJ2-5; no clear D. V lost 5 bases to trimming and J lost 3 bases, with 13 bases between them. Germline loops: CDR1 DFQATT, CDR2 SNEGSKA (reference sequence). The CDR3 sequence is 13 residues long. Here the CDR3 reads CSAWSGLKETQYF. CDR3 in DNA: TGCAGTGCTTGGTCCGGGCTAAAAGAGACCCAGTACTTC.

This chain connects TRBV6-4 to TRBJ2-3, with D tentatively TRBD1 (5 bases). The germline CDR1 and CDR2 sequences are MRHNA and SNTAGT. This CDR3 comprises 16 residues. The V end was cut by 2 bases, the J end by 0 bases, with 12 bases between. CDR3 amino acids: CASSDDSSTSTDTQYF. The CDR3 DNA is TGTGCCAGCAGTGACGACAGTTCAACTAGCACAGATACGCAGTATTTT.

The genes are TRBV29-1 and TRBJ1-1; D is undetermined. This CDR3 has 13 amino acids. The V and J ends lost 7 bases and 5 bases respectively, with 17 bases between them. CDR1 and CDR2 (germline): SQVTM, ANQGSEA. The CDR3 spells CSAVIIRGTEAFF. The CDR3 nucleotides are TGCAGCGCTGTTATCATTCGTGGGACTGAAGCTTTCTTT.

V gene TRBV7-2 combines with J gene TRBJ2-2; 14 bases match TRBD2. The V gene end was trimmed by 0 bases and the J gene end by 5 bases; junction bases not matched to a gene: 11. This CDR3 contains 20 residues. The germline gives CDR1 SGHTA, CDR2 FQGNSA. CDR3 region: CASSLAQWGLAGAVTGELFF. CDR3 bases: TGTGCCAGCAGCTTAGCGCAGTGGGGACTAGCGGGAGCGGTAACCGGGGAGCTGTTTTTT.

The table lists this clonotype with many counts. The chain couples TRBV28 to TRBJ1-5, with D uncertain. Trimming pared 6 bases from V and 9 bases from J, leaving 12 bases between. Germline lookup yields CDR1 MDHEN and CDR2 SYDVKM. The CDR3 is 12 amino acids. CDR3 sequence (DNA): TGTGCCAGCAGGCAAACATCGCGGCCCCAGCATTTT. Amino acid sequence: CASRQTSRPQHF. The whole variable domain, filled in from reference TRBV28 and TRBJ1-5, reads DVKVTQSSRYLVKRTGEKVFLECVQDMDHENMFWYRQDPGLGLRLIYFSYDVKMKEKGDIPEGYSVSREKKERFSLILESASTNQTSMYLCASRQTSRPQHFGDGTRLSIL.

This clonotype was recorded many times. J is TRBJ1-2 and V is TRBV30; 9 nucleotides match TRBD1. V lost 1 base to trimming and J lost 5 bases; unmatched junction nucleotides: 5. CDR1 and CDR2 from the germline V gene are GTSNPN and SVGIG (reference sequence). This CDR3 spans 14 amino acids. CDR3 sequence reads: CAWSDRGLSYGYTF. The CDR3, as DNA: TGTGCCTGGAGTGACAGGGGGCTGTCGTATGGCTACACCTTC.

With respect to this clonotype: This may come from a read error, since a much larger clone is one base off. In DNA, the CDR3 is TGCAGTGCTAGCCCTCAAGAGTACACTGAAGCTTTCTTT. Its translation: CSASPQEYTEAFF. The chain employs TRBV20-1 and TRBJ1-1, with D unresolved. This CDR3 region has 13 residues. The germline V gene has CDR1 DFQATT and CDR2 SNEGSKA (reference sequence). Trimming shortened V by 3 bases and J by 3 bases, and 11 bases separated the two germline ends.